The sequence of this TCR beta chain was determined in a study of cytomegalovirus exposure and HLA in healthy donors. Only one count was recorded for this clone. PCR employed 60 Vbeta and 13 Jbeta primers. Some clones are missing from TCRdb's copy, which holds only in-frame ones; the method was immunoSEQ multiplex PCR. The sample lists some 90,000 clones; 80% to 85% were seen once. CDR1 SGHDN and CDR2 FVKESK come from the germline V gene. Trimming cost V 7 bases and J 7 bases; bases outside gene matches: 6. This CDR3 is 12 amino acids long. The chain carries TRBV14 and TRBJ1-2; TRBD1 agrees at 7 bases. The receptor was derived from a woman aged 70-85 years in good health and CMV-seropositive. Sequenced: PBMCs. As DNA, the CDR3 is TGTGCCAGCAACGGAAACAGGGGTGGCTACACCTTC. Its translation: CASNGNRGGYTF.